Listed below are T cell receptor beta chains from one sample, sequenced in a study of blood T cell repertoires in COVID-19. Repertoires were generated with immunoSEQ multiplex PCR, while TCRdb's copy carries only in-frame clones and drops some. The sample carries 110,000 to 150,000 clones, over 75% recorded once. The sequenced sample was peripheral blood. These TCRs come from a human donor in a cohort sampled during active COVID-19. The CDR3 runs from the conserved cysteine through the conserved F or W. The D gene is left open where the match is weak. Where a row states a size, it is once, few, many or the class of an expanded clone; other rows omit it.

.	.	TRBJ2-6	TRBV2	CASSTRSGANVLTF	TGTGCCAGCAGTACGCGCTCTGGGGCCAACGTCCTGACTTTC
once	.	TRBJ1-1	TRBV5-1	CASSFRQANTEAFF	TGCGCCAGCAGCTTTCGACAGGCGAACACTGAAGCTTTCTTT
.	TRBD1	TRBJ2-2	TRBV15	CATSRRKAGGSAGELFF	TGTGCCACCAGCAGAAGAAAGGCAGGGGGCTCGGCCGGGGAGCTGTTTTTT
once	TRBD2	TRBJ2-1	TRBV4-1	CASSQDPTSGRGNEQFF	TGCGCCAGCAGCCAAGATCCAACTAGCGGGAGGGGGAATGAGCAGTTCTTC
medium-sized	TRBD2	TRBJ2-7	TRBV19	CASSIASGDEQYF	TGTGCCAGTAGTATAGCGAGCGGGGACGAGCAGTACTTC
.	.	TRBJ1-1	TRBV5-1	CASSRQGEYTEAFF	TGCGCCAGCAGCAGACAAGGGGAATATACTGAAGCTTTCTTT
.	.	TRBJ1-2	TRBV7-2	CASSATAYGYTF	TGTGCCAGCAGCGCGACAGCCTATGGCTACACCTTC
.	TRBD2	TRBJ2-1	TRBV20-1	CSASLLAGGNEQFF	TGCAGTGCTAGTCTTCTAGCGGGGGGAAATGAGCAGTTCTTC
.	TRBD1	TRBJ1-6	TRBV6-5	CASSRDSDNSPLHF	TGTGCCAGCTCTAGGGACAGCGATAATTCACCCCTCCACTTT
once	.	TRBJ2-7	TRBV24-1	CATSDFQGEQYF	TGTGCCACCAGTGATTTTCAGGGCGAGCAGTACTTC